The clone carrying this TCR beta chain showed up just a few times. The sample belongs to a study of beta chain features in type 1 diabetes. Every isolated RNA sample was fully reverse transcribed, so sequencing captured expressed TCRB transcripts. Libraries were prepared by immunoSEQ multiplex PCR; TCRdb keeps only in-frame clonotypes and omits some of them. There are about 250,000 clones in the sample; 12% to 15% occur only once, and about 0.024% lies in the top ten. V was shortened by 0 bases and J by 4 bases, with 14 bases between the two germline ends. The CDR3 is 16 residues long. From germline, CDR1 is SGHDN and CDR2 FVKESK.

The sequence was collected from a woman aged 40 to 50 in good health. The sample was naive CD4+ T cells from blood. The chain combines TRBV14 with TRBJ2-3, with D possibly being TRBD1 (5 bases). CDR3 sequence reads: CASSQDSAGSADTQYF. The CDR3 nucleotides are TGTGCCAGCAGCCAAGATTCGGCAGGGTCTGCAGATACGCAGTATTTT.